The rows below give T cell receptor beta chains drawn from one sample of a study of CD8 T cells in ankylosing spondylitis. TCRdb recomputed calls from the 5' RACE reads with MiXCR, one row per CDR3 protein. The sample has about 800,000 distinct CDR3 sequences, 12% seen once. Material: blood, either unsorted or a sorted T cell fraction (not recorded which). These receptors were collected from a male donor with ankylosing spondylitis. Both conserved end residues are part of each CDR3. Each record gives: J gene, D gene, clone size, V gene, CDR3 DNA, CDR3 protein. The D gene is left open where the match is weak. Size is omitted from some rows. Given values are once, few, many or a class for expanded clones.

TRBJ1-2 TRBD1 NA TRBV5-1 TGCGCCAGCAGACCCGACAGGGGGCGAAGCTACACCTTC CASRPDRGRSYTF
TRBJ2-1 TRBD1 many TRBV4-2 TGTGCCAGCAGCCCCCGGGACAGGGGTTACAATGAGCAGTTCTTC CASSPRDRGYNEQFF
TRBJ2-7 NA many TRBV5-1 TGCGCCAGCAGCTTGGCCACGGGGGCTAGTGAGCAGTACTTC CASSLATGASEQYF
TRBJ2-4 NA few TRBV10-3 TGTGCCATCAGTGTGGGTGGGGTGGCCGGCGCCAAAAACATTCAGTACTTC CAISVGGVAGAKNIQYF
TRBJ2-7 NA few TRBV12-3/TRBV12-4 TGTGCCAGCAGCCCCGCACTGTCTTTCGGCCACGAGCAGTACTTC CASSPALSFGHEQYF
TRBJ1-1 TRBD1 many TRBV7-9 TGTGCCAGCAGGGGACAGGGGAGCACTGAAGCTTTCTTT CASRGQGSTEAFF
TRBJ1-5 NA many TRBV20-1 TGCAGTGCTAGAGATCCGACATCTCCAAGGCCCCAGCATTTT CSARDPTSPRPQHF
TRBJ1-2 NA NA TRBV20-1 TGCAGTGCACGAAGTTCAACCGAGAACTATGGCTACACCTTC CSARSSTENYGYTF
TRBJ2-7 NA NA TRBV2 TGTGCCAGCAGTGAAAGTACGGCCTCCTACGAGCAGTACTTC CASSESTASYEQYF
TRBJ1-5 NA few TRBV10-1 TGCGCCAGCAGTGAATGGGATCAGCCCCAGCATTTT CASSEWDQPQHF
TRBJ2-1 TRBD2 NA TRBV5-1 TGCGCCAGCAGCTTGAAGCGGAGCGGGAGGTCCAATGAGCAGTTCTTC CASSLKRSGRSNEQFF
TRBJ2-1 NA many TRBV20-1 TGCAGTGCTAGACTTGGACGGGGGTCCTACAATGAGCAGTTCTTC CSARLGRGSYNEQFF
TRBJ2-5 TRBD2 few TRBV7-2 TGTGCCAGCAGCCCATTAGCGGGGGGCGCTTTACAAGAGACCCAGTACTTC CASSPLAGGALQETQYF
TRBJ1-5 NA NA TRBV5-1 TGCGCCAGCAGCTCCACGGGGGGCTCCAATCAGCCCCAGCATTTT CASSSTGGSNQPQHF
TRBJ2-7 NA few TRBV5-1 TGCGCCAGCAGCGCGCAGATCCGAGGGGCGGACGAGCAGTACTTC CASSAQIRGADEQYF